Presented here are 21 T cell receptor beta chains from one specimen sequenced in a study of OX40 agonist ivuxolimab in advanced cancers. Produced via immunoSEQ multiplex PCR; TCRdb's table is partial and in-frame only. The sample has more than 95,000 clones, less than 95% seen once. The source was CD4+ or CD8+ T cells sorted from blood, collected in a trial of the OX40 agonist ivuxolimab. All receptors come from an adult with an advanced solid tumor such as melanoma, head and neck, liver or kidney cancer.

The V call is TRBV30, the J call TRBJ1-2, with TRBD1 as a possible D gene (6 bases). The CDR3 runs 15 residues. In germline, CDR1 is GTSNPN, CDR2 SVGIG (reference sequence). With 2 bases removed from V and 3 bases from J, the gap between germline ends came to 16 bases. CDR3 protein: CAWSTHLGGDYGYTF. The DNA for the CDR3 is TGTGCCTGGAGTACCCATTTAGGGGGTGACTATGGCTACACCTTC. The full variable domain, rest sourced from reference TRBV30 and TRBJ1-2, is SQTIHQWPATLVQPVGSPLSLECTVEGTSNPNLYWYRQAAGRGLQLLFYSVGIGQISSEVPQNLSASRPQDRQFILSSKKLLLSDSGFYLCAWSTHLGGDYGYTFGSGTRLTVV.

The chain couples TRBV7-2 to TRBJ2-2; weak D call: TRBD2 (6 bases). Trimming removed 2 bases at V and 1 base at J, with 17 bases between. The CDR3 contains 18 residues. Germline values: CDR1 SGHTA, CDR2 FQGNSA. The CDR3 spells CASSLYSGGTGNTGELFF. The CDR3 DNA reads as TGTGCCAGCAGCTTATATTCTGGGGGGACTGGGAACACCGGGGAGCTGTTTTTT.

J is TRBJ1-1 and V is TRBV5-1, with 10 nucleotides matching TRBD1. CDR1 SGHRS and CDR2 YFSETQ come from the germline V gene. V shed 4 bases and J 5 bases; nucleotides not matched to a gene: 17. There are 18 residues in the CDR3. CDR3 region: CASSPRTGGRERSTEAFF. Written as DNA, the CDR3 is TGCGCCAGCAGCCCACGGACAGGGGGGCGCGAAAGGAGTACTGAAGCTTTCTTT. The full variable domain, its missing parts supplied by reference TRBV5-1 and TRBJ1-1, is KAGVTQTPRYLIKTRGQQVTLSCSPISGHRSVSWYQQTPGQGLQFLFEYFSETQRNKGNFPGRFSGRQFSNSRSEMNVSTLELGDSALYLCASSPRTGGRERSTEAFFGQGTRLTVV.

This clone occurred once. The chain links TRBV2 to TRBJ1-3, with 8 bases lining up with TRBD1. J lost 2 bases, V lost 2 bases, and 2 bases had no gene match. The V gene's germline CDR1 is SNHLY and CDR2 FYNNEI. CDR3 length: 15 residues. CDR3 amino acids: CASSESGGAGNTIYF. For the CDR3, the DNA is TGTGCCAGCAGTGAATCAGGGGGCGCTGGAAACACCATATATTTT.

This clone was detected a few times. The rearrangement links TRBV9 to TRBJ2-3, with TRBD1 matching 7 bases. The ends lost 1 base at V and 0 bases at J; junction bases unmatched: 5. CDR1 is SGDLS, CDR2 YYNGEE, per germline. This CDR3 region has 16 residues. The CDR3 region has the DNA TGTGCCAGCAGCGTACGAGGGGGCGATAGCACAGATACGCAGTATTTT. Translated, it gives CASSVRGGDSTDTQYF.

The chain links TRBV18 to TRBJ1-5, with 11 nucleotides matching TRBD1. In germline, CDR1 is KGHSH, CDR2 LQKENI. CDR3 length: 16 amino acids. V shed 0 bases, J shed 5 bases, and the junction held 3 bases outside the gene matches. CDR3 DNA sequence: TGTGCCAGCTCACCACCGTCGGGACAGGGGGATCAGCCCCAGCATTTT. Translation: CASSPPSGQGDQPQHF.

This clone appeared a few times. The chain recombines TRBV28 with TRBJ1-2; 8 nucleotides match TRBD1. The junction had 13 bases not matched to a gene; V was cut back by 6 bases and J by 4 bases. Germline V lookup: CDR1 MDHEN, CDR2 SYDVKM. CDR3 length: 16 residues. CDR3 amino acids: CASRTGQGQQGYGYTF. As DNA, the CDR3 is TGTGCCAGCAGGACAGGACAGGGACAACAGGGCTATGGCTACACCTTC.

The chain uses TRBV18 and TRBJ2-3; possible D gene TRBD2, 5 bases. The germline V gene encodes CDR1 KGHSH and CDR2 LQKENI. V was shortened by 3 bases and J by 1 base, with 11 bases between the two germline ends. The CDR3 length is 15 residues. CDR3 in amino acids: CASSPSGPGTDTQYF. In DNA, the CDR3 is TGTGCCAGCTCACCCAGCGGTCCAGGCACAGATACGCAGTATTTT.

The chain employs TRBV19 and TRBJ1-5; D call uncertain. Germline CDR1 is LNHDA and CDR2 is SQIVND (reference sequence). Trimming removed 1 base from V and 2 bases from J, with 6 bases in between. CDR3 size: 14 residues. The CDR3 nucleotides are TGTGCCAGTAGTATAGGGAGAGGCAATCAGCCCCAGCATTTT. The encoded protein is CASSIGRGNQPQHF. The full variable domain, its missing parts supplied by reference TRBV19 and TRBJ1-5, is DGGITQSPKYLFRKEGQNVTLSCEQNLNHDAMYWYRQDPGQGLRLIYYSQIVNDFQKGDIAEGYSVSREKKESFPLTVTSAQKNPTAFYLCASSIGRGNQPQHFGDGTRLSIL.

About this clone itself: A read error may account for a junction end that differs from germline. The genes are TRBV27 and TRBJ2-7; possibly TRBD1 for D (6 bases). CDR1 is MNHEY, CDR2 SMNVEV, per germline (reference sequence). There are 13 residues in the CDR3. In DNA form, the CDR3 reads TGTGCCAGCCGTTTACAGGGATCCCACGAGCAGTACTTC. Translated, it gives CASRLQGSHEQYF.

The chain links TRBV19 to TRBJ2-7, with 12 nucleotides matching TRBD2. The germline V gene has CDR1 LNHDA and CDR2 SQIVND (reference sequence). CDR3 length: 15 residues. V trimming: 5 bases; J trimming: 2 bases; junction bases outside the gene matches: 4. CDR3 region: CASSPRTSGTYEQYF. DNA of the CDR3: TGTGCCAGTAGTCCCCGGACTAGCGGGACCTACGAGCAGTACTTC. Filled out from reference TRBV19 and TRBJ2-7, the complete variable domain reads DGGITQSPKYLFRKEGQNVTLSCEQNLNHDAMYWYRQDPGQGLRLIYYSQIVNDFQKGDIAEGYSVSREKKESFPLTVTSAQKNPTAFYLCASSPRTSGTYEQYFGPGTRLTVT.

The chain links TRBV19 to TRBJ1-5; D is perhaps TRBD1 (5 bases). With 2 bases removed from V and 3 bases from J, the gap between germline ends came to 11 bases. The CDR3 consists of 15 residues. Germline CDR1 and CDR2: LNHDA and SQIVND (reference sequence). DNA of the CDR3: TGTGCCAGTAGTATATGGAGGGGATCCAATCAGCCCCAGCATTTT. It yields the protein CASSIWRGSNQPQHF.

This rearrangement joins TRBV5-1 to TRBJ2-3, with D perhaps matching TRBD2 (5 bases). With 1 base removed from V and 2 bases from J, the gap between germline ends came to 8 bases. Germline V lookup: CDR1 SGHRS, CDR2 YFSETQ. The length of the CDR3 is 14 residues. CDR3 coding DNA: TGCGCCAGCAGCTTGTTGGAGGTCACAGATACGCAGTATTTT. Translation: CASSLLEVTDTQYF.

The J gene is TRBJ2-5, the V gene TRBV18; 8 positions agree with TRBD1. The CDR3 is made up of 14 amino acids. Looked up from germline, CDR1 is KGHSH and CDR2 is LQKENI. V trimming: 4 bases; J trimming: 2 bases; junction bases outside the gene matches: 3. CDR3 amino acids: CASSRNRGQETQYF. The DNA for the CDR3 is TGTGCCAGCTCACGCAACAGGGGGCAAGAGACCCAGTACTTC.

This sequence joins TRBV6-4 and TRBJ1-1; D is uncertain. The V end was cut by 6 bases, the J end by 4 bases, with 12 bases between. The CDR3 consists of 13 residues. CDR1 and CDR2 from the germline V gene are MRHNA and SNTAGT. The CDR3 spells CASSRLPGTEAFF. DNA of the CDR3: TGTGCCAGCAGCCGCCTTCCCGGCACTGAAGCTTTCTTT.

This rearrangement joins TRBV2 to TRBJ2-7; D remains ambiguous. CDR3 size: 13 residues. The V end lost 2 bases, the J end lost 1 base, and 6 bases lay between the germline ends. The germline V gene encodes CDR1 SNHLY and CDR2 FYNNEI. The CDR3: CASSEILSYEQYF. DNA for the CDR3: TGTGCCAGCAGTGAAATATTATCCTACGAGCAGTACTTC. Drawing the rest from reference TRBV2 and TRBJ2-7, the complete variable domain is EPEVTQTPSHQVTQMGQEVILRCVPISNHLYFYWYRQILGQKVEFLVSFYNNEISEKSEIFDDQFSVERPDGSNFTLKIRSTKLEDSAMYFCASSEILSYEQYFGPGTRLTVT.

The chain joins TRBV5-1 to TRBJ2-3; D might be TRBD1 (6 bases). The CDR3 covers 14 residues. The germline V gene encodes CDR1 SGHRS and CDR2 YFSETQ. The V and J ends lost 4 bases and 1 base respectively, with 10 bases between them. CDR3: CASSEGVGTDTQYF. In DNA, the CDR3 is TGCGCCAGCAGCGAGGGGGTGGGCACAGATACGCAGTATTTT.

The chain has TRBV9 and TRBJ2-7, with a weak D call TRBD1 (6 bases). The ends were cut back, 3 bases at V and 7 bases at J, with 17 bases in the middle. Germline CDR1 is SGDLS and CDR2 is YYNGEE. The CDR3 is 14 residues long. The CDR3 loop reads CASSENRVPWEQYF. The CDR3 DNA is TGTGCCAGCAGCGAGAACAGGGTACCGTGGGAGCAGTACTTC.

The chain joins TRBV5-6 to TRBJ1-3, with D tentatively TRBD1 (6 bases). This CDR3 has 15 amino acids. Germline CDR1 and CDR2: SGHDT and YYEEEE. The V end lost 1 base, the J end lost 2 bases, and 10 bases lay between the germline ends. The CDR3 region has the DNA TGTGCCAGCAGCTTGTGGTACAGGGCTGGAAACACCATATATTTT. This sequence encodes CASSLWYRAGNTIYF.

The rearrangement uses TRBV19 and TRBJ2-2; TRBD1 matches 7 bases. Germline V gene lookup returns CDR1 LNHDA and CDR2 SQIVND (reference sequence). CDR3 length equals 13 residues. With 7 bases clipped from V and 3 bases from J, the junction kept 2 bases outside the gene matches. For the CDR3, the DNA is TGTGCCAGTAACAGGGGATACACCGGGGAGCTGTTTTTT. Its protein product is CASNRGYTGELFF.

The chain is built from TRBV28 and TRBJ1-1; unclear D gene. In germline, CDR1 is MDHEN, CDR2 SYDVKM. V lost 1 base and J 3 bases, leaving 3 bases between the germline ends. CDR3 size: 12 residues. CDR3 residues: CASSLSHTEAFF. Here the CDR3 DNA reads TGTGCCAGCAGTTTATCACACACTGAAGCTTTCTTT. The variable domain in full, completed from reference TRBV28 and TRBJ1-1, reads DVKVTQSSRYLVKRTGEKVFLECVQDMDHENMFWYRQDPGLGLRLIYFSYDVKMKEKGDIPEGYSVSREKKERFSLILESASTNQTSMYLCASSLSHTEAFFGQGTRLTVV.